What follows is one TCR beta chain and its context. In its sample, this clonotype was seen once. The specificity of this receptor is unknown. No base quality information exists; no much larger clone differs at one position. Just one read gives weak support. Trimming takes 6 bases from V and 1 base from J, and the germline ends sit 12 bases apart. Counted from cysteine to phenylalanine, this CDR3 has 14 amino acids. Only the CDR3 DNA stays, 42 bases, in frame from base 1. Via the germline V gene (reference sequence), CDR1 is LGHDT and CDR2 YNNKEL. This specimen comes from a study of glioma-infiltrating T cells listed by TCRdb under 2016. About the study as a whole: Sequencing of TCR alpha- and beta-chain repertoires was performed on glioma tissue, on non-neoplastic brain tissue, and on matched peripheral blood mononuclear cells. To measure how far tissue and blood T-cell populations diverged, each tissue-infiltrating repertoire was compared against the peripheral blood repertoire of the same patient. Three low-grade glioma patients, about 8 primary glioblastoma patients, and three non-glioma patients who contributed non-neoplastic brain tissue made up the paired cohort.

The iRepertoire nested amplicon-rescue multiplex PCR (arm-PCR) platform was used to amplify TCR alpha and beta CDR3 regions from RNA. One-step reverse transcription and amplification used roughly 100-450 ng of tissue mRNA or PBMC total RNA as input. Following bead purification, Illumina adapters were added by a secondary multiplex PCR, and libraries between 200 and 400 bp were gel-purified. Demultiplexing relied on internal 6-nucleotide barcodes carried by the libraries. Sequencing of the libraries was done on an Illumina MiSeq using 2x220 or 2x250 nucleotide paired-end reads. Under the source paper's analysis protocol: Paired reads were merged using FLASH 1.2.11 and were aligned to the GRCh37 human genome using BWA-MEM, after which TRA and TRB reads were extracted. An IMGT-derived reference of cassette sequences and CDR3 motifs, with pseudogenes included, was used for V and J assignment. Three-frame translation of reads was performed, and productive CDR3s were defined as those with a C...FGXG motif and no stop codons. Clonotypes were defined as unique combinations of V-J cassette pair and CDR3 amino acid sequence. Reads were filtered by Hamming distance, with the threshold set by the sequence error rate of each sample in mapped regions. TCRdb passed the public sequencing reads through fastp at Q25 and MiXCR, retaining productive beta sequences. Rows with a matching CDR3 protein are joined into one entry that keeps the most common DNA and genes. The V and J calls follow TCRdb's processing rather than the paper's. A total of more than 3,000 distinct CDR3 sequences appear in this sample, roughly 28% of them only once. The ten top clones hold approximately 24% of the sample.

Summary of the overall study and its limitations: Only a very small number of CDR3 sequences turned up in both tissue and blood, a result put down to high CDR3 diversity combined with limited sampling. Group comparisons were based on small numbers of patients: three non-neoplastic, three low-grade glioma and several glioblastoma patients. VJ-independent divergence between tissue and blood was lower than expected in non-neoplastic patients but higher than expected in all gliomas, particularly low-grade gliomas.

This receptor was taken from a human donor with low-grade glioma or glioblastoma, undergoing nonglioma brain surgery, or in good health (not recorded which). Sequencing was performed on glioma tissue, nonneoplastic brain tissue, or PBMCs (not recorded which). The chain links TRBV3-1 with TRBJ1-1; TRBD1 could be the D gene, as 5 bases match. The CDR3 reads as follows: CASSAGLPNTEAFF. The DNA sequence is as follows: TGTGCCAGCAGTGCAGGGCTGCCGAACACTGAAGCTTTCTTT.